Following are 5 T cell receptor beta chains from one sample sequenced in a study of blood T cell repertoires in COVID-19. The assay was immunoSEQ multiplex PCR, and TCRdb's table has in-frame clones only and misses some. The table shows more than 250,000 clones, with about 91% occurring only once. The source material was peripheral blood. The receptors were gathered from a woman in her thirties with COVID-19, enrolled during active disease.

The chain joins TRBV19 to TRBJ2-7, with TRBD1 identical over 8 bases. The CDR3 has 16 amino acids. V gave up 5 bases and J gave up 2 bases; unmatched junction bases: 11. Germline V lookup: CDR1 LNHDA, CDR2 SQIVND (reference sequence). In DNA, the CDR3 is TGTGCCAGTAGTCCAAGACAGGGGACCCAAGCCTACGAGCAGTACTTC. As protein: CASSPRQGTQAYEQYF.

This CDR3 reads CASSYPDPGPLFF. The CDR3 DNA follows: TGTGCCAGCAGTTACCCGGATCCAGGGCCACTGTTTTTT. The chain uses TRBV6-7 and TRBJ1-4; perhaps TRBD1 as D (5 bases). TRBV6-7 is marked as an open reading frame, function uncertain. This CDR3 has 13 residues. Trimming took 2 bases from V and 13 from J, leaving 14 bases between them.

V usage is TRBV6-5 and J usage is TRBJ2-3; D is perhaps TRBD2 (5 bases). The CDR3 extends over 14 amino acids. V lost 2 bases to trimming and J lost 2 bases, with 8 bases between them. The germline CDR1 and CDR2 sequences are MNHEY and SVGAGI. In DNA, the CDR3 is TGTGCCAGCAGTTACCCGGGAATCACAGATACGCAGTATTTT. Its translation: CASSYPGITDTQYF.

The chain uses TRBV3-1 (or the pseudogene TRBV3-2) and TRBJ2-6; 10 bases are a match to TRBD1. CDR3 length equals 18 residues. V lost 3 bases, J lost 0 bases, and 5 bases stayed unmatched. Germline-derived CDR1 and CDR2 are LGHDT and YNNKEL (reference sequence). The DNA of the CDR3 is TGTGCCAGCAGCCACCGACAGGGGGCGGCCTCTGGGGCCAACGTCCTGACTTTC. Its translation: CASSHRQGAASGANVLTF.

V and J are TRBV6-5 and TRBJ1-2; 8 bases are shared with TRBD1. V trimming: 10 bases; J trimming: 4 bases; junction bases outside the gene matches: 8. The CDR3 contains 13 residues. Per the germline V gene, CDR1 is MNHEY and CDR2 is SVGAGI. This CDR3 is CATWDRWSYGYTF. The CDR3 nucleotides read TGTGCCACCTGGGACAGGTGGAGCTATGGCTACACCTTC.